This TCR beta chain was sequenced in a study of blood T cell repertoires in COVID-19. The V gene end was trimmed by 3 bases and the J gene end by 7 bases; junction bases not matched to a gene: 9. This CDR3 is 15 amino acids long. Looked up from germline, CDR1 is LGHDT and CDR2 is YNNKEL (reference sequence). Libraries were prepared by immunoSEQ multiplex PCR; TCRdb keeps only in-frame clonotypes and omits some of them. The sample records 350,000 to 450,000 clones, 75% to 90% being singletons. In this sample, this clone turned up a few times. The receptor's source is a woman aged 45-65 years who had recovered from COVID-19. Source material: PBMCs or T cells enriched from blood (not recorded which). V is TRBV3-1 (or the pseudogene TRBV3-2) and J is TRBJ1-5; 7 bases match TRBD1. The CDR3 nucleotides are TGTGCCAGCAGCCAGACAGGGCGGCGGGAACAGCCCCAGCATTTT. Protein sequence: CASSQTGRREQPQHF.